Sequencing of this T cell receptor (beta chain) was carried out in a study of blood T cell repertoires in COVID-19. As for the study in general: From T cells, B-cell-depleted T cells, or PBMCs came the material, which was cDNA or gDNA.

The CDR3 length is 14 residues. Trimming took off 1 base at V and 4 bases at J, with 11 bases between the two ends. Germline CDR1 and CDR2: SGHRS and YFSETQ. Generated by immunoSEQ multiplex PCR, the TCRdb table keeps only in-frame clones and is missing some. The top ten hold 0.6% to 0.9% of the sample, which has around 210,000 clones, roughly nine tenths seen once. The sequenced sample was peripheral blood. This sequence originates from a woman in her seventies with acute or convalescent COVID-19. The chain has TRBV5-1 and TRBJ1-2; the D gene is possibly TRBD1 (6 bases). The CDR3 DNA sequence: TGCGCCAGCAGCTTGTTGACAGGCGGCTATGGCTACACCTTC. Translated, it gives CASSLLTGGYGYTF.